Listed below are T cell receptor beta chains from one sample, sequenced in a study of T cell repertoires in cytomegalovirus infection. TCRdb reprocessed the reads with MiXCR, giving one entry per CDR3 protein. Here the sample spans 44,000 or so distinct CDR3 sequences, about a fifth being singletons. Antigens for these TCRs are unknown. Sequencing used CD8+ T cells from cultured PBMCs, obtained from culture after CMV antigen stimulation. These TCRs come from a human donor in good health (CMV status not recorded). Some clones in this sample may be carry-over from other donors' samples. The CDR3 runs from the conserved cysteine through the conserved F or W. A D gene is named only where the DNA matches it firmly. Only part of the rows carry a size: once, few, many, or a class if the clone is expanded.

J | V | D | size | DNA | CDR3
TRBJ1-2 | TRBV4-3 | NA | NA | TGCGCCAGCAGCCAAGAGGGGGTAGTAAATGGCTACACCTTC | CASSQEGVVNGYTF
TRBJ2-7 | TRBV7-2 | NA | NA | TGTGCCAGCAGCTTAGGGGCCCTCTACGAGCAGTACTTC | CASSLGALYEQYF
TRBJ2-5 | TRBV7-6 | NA | many | TGTGCCAGCAGCCTTAGGTTGGGGGACGGGGAGACCCAGTACTTC | CASSLRLGDGETQYF
TRBJ2-7 | TRBV6-2/TRBV6-3 | TRBD2 | NA | TGTGCCAGCAGTTACACGGGACTAAAGTCCTACGAGCAGTACTTC | CASSYTGLKSYEQYF
TRBJ1-2 | TRBV6-2/TRBV6-3 | NA | few | TGTGCCAGCAGCGGCCCGAGCGGGGGTAGAGGCTATGGCTACACCTTC | CASSGPSGGRGYGYTF
TRBJ1-2 | TRBV18 | TRBD1 | NA | TGTGCCAGCTCACCCGGACAGGGGAGGAGCTATGGCTACACCTTC | CASSPGQGRSYGYTF
TRBJ1-1 | TRBV28 | TRBD1 | NA | TGTGCCAGCAGTTGGGACAGGGGAGGGGGCACTGAAGCTTTCTTT | CASSWDRGGGTEAFF
TRBJ2-5 | TRBV25-1 | NA | NA | TGTGCCAGCAGTGTTGTGGGAGAGACCCAGTACTTC | CASSVVGETQYF
TRBJ2-6 | TRBV7-2 | NA | NA | TGTGCCAGCATCCTCCAGGGTTCCTCTGGGGCCAACGTCCTGACTTTC | CASILQGSSGANVLTF
TRBJ2-5 | TRBV10-2 | NA | NA | TGCGCCATTTCCGACAGGCCGGCGGGGACCCAGTACTTC | CAISDRPAGTQYF
TRBJ1-2 | TRBV5-6 | NA | few | TGTGCCAGCAGCCTTCCAGACTTGGACTATGGCTACACCTTC | CASSLPDLDYGYTF
TRBJ2-2 | TRBV11-2 | NA | NA | TGTGCCAGCAGCTTAGGGAGAGGATTGAACACCGGGGAGCTGTTTTTT | CASSLGRGLNTGELFF
TRBJ2-1 | TRBV7-2 | TRBD2 | NA | TGTGCCAGCAGCTTAGCGGCTAGCGGGAGCAATGAGCAGTTCTTC | CASSLAASGSNEQFF
TRBJ2-3 | TRBV7-8 | TRBD2 | once | TGTGCCTTCGCGGGGGGGCCAGCAGATACGCAGTATTTT | CAFAGGPADTQYF
TRBJ1-5 | TRBV19 | TRBD1 | NA | TGTGCCAGTAGTATCAAGGGGACAGGGGGTACGCCCCAGCATTTT | CASSIKGTGGTPQHF
TRBJ2-7 | TRBV6-6 | TRBD2 | NA | TGTGCCACCTCCCCTCGGACTAGCGGGGGGGCGGTTGAGCAGTACTTC | CATSPRTSGGAVEQYF
TRBJ2-5 | TRBV7-2 | NA | few | TGTGCCAGCAGCTCGGGTGGTTCCAGGGATCGACAAGAGACCCAGTACTTC | CASSSGGSRDRQETQYF
TRBJ2-7 | TRBV7-9 | NA | NA | TGTGCCAGCAGTTCCATGGACACCTCCTACGAGCAGTACTTC | CASSSMDTSYEQYF
TRBJ2-3 | TRBV12-3/TRBV12-4 | TRBD2 | many | TGTGCCAGCAGTTTATCGGGGGGGCTAAGAGATACGCAGTATTTT | CASSLSGGLRDTQYF
TRBJ2-2 | TRBV7-8 | NA | few | TGTGCCATCCGTTTCCGGGGCACCCGGGAGCTGTTTTTT | CAIRFRGTRELFF
TRBJ2-5 | TRBV7-9 | NA | NA | TGTGCCAGCAGCTTAAGGCCAGGGAATCAAGAGACCCAGTACTTC | CASSLRPGNQETQYF
TRBJ2-7 | TRBV29-1 | TRBD2 | few | TGCAGCGCAAGAACGGGACTAGCAATCTACGAGCAGTACTTC | CSARTGLAIYEQYF
TRBJ2-7 | TRBV7-2 | TRBD2 | few | TGTGCCAGCAGCCGGGGACTAGCGGATAGATACGAGCAGTACTTC | CASSRGLADRYEQYF
TRBJ2-7 | TRBV20-1 | TRBD1 | NA | TGCAGTGCTAGAGCTCGGGACAGGGGCGCGTACGAGCAGTACTTC | CSARARDRGAYEQYF
TRBJ2-1 | TRBV7-9 | NA | few | TGTGCCAGCAGCTTAGGGATGAATGAGCAGTTCTTC | CASSLGMNEQFF
TRBJ1-4 | TRBV7-9 | NA | NA | TGTGCCAGCAGCACAGGGAATGAAAAACTGTTTTTT | CASSTGNEKLFF
TRBJ1-1 | TRBV7-8 | TRBD1 | NA | TGTGCCAGCAGCTCCGCGGGACAGGGAAACACTGAAGCTTTCTTT | CASSSAGQGNTEAFF
TRBJ2-2 | TRBV12-3/TRBV12-4 | NA | NA | TGTGCCAGCAGTTTAGTCCCAGGTGACGGTGGGGAGCTGTTTTTT | CASSLVPGDGGELFF
TRBJ2-6 | TRBV9 | NA | many | TGTGCCAGCAGCGCCCTACTCAGCTCTGGGGCCAACGTCCTGACTTTC | CASSALLSSGANVLTF
TRBJ2-2 | TRBV28 | TRBD1 | NA | TGTGCCAGCAGTCAGGGACAGGCTTACGCATTCACGAACACCGGGGAGCTGTTTTTT | CASSQGQAYAFTNTGELFF
TRBJ2-7 | TRBV27 | NA | NA | TGTGCCAGCAGTTTATATGGGTTCAACGAGCAGTACTTC | CASSLYGFNEQYF
TRBJ2-1 | TRBV7-7 | TRBD1 | few | TGTGCCAGCAGCCCAAAGGGACAGGTCCATGAGCAGTTCTTC | CASSPKGQVHEQFF